This T cell receptor beta chain appears in the sequencing data of a study of blood T cell repertoires in COVID-19. Overall study context: Donors in the United States, Italy and Spain gave samples during acute or convalescent COVID-19. Sample material is recorded as cDNA or gDNA derived from T cells, B-cell-depleted T cells, or PBMCs.

The recovered donors of Cohort 3 showed two negative PCRs, clearance, or symptom resolution. Profiled with immunoSEQ multiplex PCR; TCRdb holds only in-frame clones, not every one. The sample has 450,000 to 500,000 clones, about 88% seen once. V dropped 5 bases and J dropped 4; count of bases not matched to a gene: 6. The CDR3 consists of 16 residues. Per the germline V gene, CDR1 is SEHNR and CDR2 is FQNEAQ (reference sequence). The sequencing sample was made of PBMCs or T cells enriched from blood (not recorded which). This sequence joins TRBV7-9 and TRBJ2-3; 13 nucleotides line up with TRBD2. The receptor was isolated from an older woman who had recovered from COVID-19. The CDR3 protein is CASSLGLAGNPDTQYF. CDR3 DNA sequence: TGTGCCAGCAGCCTGGGACTAGCGGGGAATCCAGATACGCAGTATTTT. The entire variable domain, with the rest obtained from reference TRBV7-9 and TRBJ2-3, is as follows: DTGVSQNPRHKITKRGQNVTFRCDPISEHNRLYWYRQTLGQGPEFLTYFQNEAQLEKSRLLSDRFSAERPKGSFSTLEIQRTEQGDSAMYLCASSLGLAGNPDTQYFGPGTRLTVL.